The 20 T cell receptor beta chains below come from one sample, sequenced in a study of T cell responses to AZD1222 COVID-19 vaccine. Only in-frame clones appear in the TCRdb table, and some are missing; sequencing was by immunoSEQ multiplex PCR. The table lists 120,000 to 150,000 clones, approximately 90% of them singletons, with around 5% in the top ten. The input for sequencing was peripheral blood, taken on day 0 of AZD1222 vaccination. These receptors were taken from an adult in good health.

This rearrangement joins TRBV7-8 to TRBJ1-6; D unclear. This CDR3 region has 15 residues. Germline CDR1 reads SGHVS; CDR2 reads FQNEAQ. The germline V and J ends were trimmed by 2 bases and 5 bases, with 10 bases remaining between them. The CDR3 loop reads CASSLYLQNNSPLHF. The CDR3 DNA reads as TGTGCCAGCAGCTTATACCTTCAGAATAATTCACCCCTCCACTTT.

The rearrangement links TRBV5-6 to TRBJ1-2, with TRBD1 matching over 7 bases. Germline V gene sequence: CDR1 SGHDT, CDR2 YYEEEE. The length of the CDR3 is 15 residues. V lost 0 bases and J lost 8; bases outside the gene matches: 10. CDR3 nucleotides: TGTGCCAGCAGCTTGGGGCTGGGACAGACGGAAGGCTACACCTTC. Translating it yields CASSLGLGQTEGYTF.

The DNA of the CDR3 is TGTGCCAGCAGCCAAAGGAGGACTACAGGGGTAACAAACACTGAAGCTTTCTTT. It encodes CASSQRRTTGVTNTEAFF. This chain connects TRBV3-1 (or the pseudogene TRBV3-2) to TRBJ1-1, with 7 bases aligning to TRBD1. This CDR3 region has 18 residues. V lost 2 bases and J lost 2; bases outside the gene matches: 14. Per germline, CDR1 LGHDT and CDR2 YNNKEL (reference sequence).

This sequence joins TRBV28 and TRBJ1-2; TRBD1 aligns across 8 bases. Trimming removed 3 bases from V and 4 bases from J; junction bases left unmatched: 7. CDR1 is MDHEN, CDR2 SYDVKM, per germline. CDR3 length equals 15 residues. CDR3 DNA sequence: TGTGCCAGCAGTTTTACTGGACAGGGTGGCTATGGCTACACCTTC. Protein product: CASSFTGQGGYGYTF.

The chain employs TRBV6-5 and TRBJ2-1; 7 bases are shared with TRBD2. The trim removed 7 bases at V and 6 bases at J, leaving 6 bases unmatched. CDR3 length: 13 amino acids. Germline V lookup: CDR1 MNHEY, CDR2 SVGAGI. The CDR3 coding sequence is TGTGCCAGCATCAGAGCGGGATTCAATGAGCAGTTCTTC. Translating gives CASIRAGFNEQFF.

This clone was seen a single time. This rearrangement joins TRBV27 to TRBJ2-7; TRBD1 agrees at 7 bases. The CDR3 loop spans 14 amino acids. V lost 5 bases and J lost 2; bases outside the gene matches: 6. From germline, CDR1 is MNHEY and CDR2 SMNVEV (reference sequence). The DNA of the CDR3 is TGTGCCAGCAGTCCCCGACAGGGTCCCTACGAGCAGTACTTC. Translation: CASSPRQGPYEQYF.

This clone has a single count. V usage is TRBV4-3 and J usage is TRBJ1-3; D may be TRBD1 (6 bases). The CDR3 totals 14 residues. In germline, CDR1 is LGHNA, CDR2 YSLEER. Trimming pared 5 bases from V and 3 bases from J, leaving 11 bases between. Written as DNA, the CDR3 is TGCGCCAGCAGCTTTAACAGGGATGGAAACACCATATATTTT. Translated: CASSFNRDGNTIYF.

The CDR3 DNA follows: TGTGCCATCAGTTTCTCGGCCCACGAGCAGTACTTC. It encodes CAISFSAHEQYF. V gene TRBV10-3 combines with J gene TRBJ2-7; D is uncertain. Looked up from germline, CDR1 is ENHRY and CDR2 is SYGVKD. Trimming left V 5 bases short and J 5 bases short, with 10 bases between. The CDR3 is made up of 12 amino acids.

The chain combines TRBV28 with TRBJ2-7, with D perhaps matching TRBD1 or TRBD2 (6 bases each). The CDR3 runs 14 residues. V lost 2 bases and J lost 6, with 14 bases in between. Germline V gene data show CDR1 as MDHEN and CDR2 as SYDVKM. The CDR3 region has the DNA TGTGCCAGCAGTTTACCTCGGGGGCGAACCGAGCAGTACTTC. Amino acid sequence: CASSLPRGRTEQYF. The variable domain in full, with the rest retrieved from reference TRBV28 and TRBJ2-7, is DVKVTQSSRYLVKRTGEKVFLECVQDMDHENMFWYRQDPGLGLRLIYFSYDVKMKEKGDIPEGYSVSREKKERFSLILESASTNQTSMYLCASSLPRGRTEQYFGPGTRLTVT.

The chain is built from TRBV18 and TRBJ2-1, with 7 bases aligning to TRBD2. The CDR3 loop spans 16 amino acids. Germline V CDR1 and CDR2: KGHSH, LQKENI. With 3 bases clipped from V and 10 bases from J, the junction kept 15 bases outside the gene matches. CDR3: CASSPGTAGSRREQFF. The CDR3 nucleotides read TGTGCCAGCTCACCCGGAACAGCGGGGAGCAGGAGGGAGCAGTTCTTC. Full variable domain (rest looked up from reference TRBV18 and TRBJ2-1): NAGVMQNPRHLVRRRGQEARLRCSPMKGHSHVYWYRQLPEEGLKFMVYLQKENIIDESGMPKERFSAEFPKEGPSILRIQQVVRGDSAAYFCASSPGTAGSRREQFFGPGTRLTVL.

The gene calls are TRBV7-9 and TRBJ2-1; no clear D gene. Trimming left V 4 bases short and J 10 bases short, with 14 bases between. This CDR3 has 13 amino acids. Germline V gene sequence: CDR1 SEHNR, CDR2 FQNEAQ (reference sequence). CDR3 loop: CASSSDGSGEQFF. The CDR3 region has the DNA TGTGCCAGCAGCTCCGATGGGTCCGGGGAGCAGTTCTTC.

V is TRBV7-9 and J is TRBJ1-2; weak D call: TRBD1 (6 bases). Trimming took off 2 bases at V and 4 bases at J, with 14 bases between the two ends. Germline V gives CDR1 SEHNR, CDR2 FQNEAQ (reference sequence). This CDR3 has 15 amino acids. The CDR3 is CASSLSGGGSYGYTF. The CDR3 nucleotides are TGTGCCAGCAGCTTAAGCGGGGGCGGGAGCTATGGCTACACCTTC.

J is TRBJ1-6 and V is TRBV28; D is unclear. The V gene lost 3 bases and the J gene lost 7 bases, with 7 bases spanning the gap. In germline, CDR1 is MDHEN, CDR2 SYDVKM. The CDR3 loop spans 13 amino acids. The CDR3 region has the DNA TGTGCCAGCAGTTTCCCGGGAAATTCACCCCTCCACTTT. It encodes CASSFPGNSPLHF. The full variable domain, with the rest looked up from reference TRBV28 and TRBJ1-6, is DVKVTQSSRYLVKRTGEKVFLECVQDMDHENMFWYRQDPGLGLRLIYFSYDVKMKEKGDIPEGYSVSREKKERFSLILESASTNQTSMYLCASSFPGNSPLHFGNGTRLTVT.

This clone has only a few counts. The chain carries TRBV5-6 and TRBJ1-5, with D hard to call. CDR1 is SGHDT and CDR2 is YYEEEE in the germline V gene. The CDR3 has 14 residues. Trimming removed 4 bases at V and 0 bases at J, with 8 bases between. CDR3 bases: TGTGCCAGCAGCCTCGCAGTTAGCAATCAGCCCCAGCATTTT. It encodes CASSLAVSNQPQHF.

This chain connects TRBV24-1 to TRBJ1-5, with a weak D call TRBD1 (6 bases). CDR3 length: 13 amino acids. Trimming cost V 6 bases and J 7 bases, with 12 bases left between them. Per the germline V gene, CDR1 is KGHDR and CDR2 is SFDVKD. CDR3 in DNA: TGTGCCACCAGTTGGGGGCCCCGGCAGCCCCAGCATTTT. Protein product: CATSWGPRQPQHF.

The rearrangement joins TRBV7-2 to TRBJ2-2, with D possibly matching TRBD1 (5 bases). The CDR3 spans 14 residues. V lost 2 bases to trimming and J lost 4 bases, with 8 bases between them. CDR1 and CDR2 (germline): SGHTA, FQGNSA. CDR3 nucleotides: TGTGCCAGCAGCTTAAAAGGGGCCACCGGGGAGCTGTTTTTT. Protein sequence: CASSLKGATGELFF.

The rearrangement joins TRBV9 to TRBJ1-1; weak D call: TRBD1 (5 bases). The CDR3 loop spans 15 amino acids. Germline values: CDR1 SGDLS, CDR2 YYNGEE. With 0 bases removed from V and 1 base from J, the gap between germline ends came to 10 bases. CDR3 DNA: TGTGCCAGCAGCGTAGTCGACGGGGGGAACACTGAAGCTTTCTTT. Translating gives CASSVVDGGNTEAFF.

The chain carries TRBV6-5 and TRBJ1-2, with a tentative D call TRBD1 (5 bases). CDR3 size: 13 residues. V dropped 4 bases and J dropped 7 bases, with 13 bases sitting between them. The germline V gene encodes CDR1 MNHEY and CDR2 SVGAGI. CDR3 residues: CASSLQVYSGYTF. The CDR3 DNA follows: TGTGCCAGCAGTTTACAGGTTTACAGTGGCTACACCTTC.

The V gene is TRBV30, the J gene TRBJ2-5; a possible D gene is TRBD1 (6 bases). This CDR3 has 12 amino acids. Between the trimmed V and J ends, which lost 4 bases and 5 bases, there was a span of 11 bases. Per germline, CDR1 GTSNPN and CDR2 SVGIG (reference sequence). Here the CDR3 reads CAWNPTGETQYF. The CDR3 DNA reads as TGTGCCTGGAACCCAACAGGGGAGACCCAGTACTTC.

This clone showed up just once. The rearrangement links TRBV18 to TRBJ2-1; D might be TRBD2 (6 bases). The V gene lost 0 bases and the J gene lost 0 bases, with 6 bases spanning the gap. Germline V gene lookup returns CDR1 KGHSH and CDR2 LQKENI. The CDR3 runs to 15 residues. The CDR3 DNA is TGTGCCAGCTCACCACCGACTAGCTCCTACAATGAGCAGTTCTTC. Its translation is CASSPPTSSYNEQFF.